These T cell receptor beta chains were read from a single sample in a study of early T cells in non-severe SARS-CoV-2 infection. Via MiXCR, TCRdb re-called the 5' RACE reads, giving one row per CDR3 protein. Here the sample spans 27,000 or so distinct CDR3 sequences, 4% to 5.5% being singletons. Sequenced input: whole blood. The receptors stem from an adult who was a healthcare worker with PCR-confirmed SARS-CoV-2 infection or an uninfected control (not recorded which). The CDR3 runs from the conserved cysteine through the conserved F or W. The order of the fields is V gene, D gene, clone size, J gene, CDR3 protein, CDR3 DNA. A D gene is named only where the DNA matches it firmly. Clone size is stated in some rows and not others, as once, few, many or a class when expanded.

>TRBV7-2|TRBD2|many|TRBJ2-1
CASSFKTSGSQNEQFF
TGTGCCAGCAGCTTTAAAACTAGCGGGAGTCAGAATGAGCAGTTCTTC
>TRBV6-2/TRBV6-3|TRBD2|.|TRBJ2-5
CASSYGAGDEKTQYF
TGTGCCAGCAGTTACGGAGCGGGAGACGAGAAGACCCAGTACTTC
>TRBV5-1|TRBD2|many|TRBJ2-7
CASSPLGLAEGPYEQYF
TGCGCCAGCAGCCCCCTGGGACTAGCGGAGGGGCCCTACGAGCAGTACTTC
>TRBV6-6|TRBD2|large|TRBJ2-1
CASGASGSRNEQFF
TGTGCCAGCGGGGCTAGCGGGAGTCGCAATGAGCAGTTCTTC
>TRBV7-3|.|many|TRBJ1-1
CASSSDRLQAAFF
TGTGCCAGCAGCTCAGACAGGCTTCAGGCAGCTTTCTTT
>TRBV6-2/TRBV6-3|.|few|TRBJ2-3
CASKGLADTQYF
TGTGCCTCTAAGGGACTCGCAGATACGCAGTATTTT
>TRBV6-6|TRBD2|many|TRBJ2-3
CASTDPAGVTDTQYF
TGTGCCAGCACCGACCCAGCGGGAGTTACAGATACGCAGTATTTT
>TRBV7-2|.|.|TRBJ1-2
CASSFSGIYGYTF
TGTGCCAGCAGCTTTTCCGGGATCTATGGCTACACCTTC
>TRBV24-1|.|many|TRBJ2-1
CATSDPGRGYNEQFF
TGTGCCACCAGTGACCCCGGCAGGGGATACAATGAGCAGTTCTTC
>TRBV3-1|TRBD1|many|TRBJ2-1
CASSPDRAYNEQFF
TGTGCCAGCAGCCCGGACAGGGCCTACAATGAGCAGTTCTTC
>TRBV12-3/TRBV12-4|.|many|TRBJ1-6
CASSLILSPLHF
TGTGCCAGCAGTTTAATCTTGTCACCCCTCCACTTT
>TRBV7-2|TRBD2|many|TRBJ2-1
CASSLVAREGRNEQFF
TGTGCCAGCAGCTTAGTTGCGCGGGAGGGCCGCAATGAGCAGTTCTTC
>TRBV6-2/TRBV6-3|TRBD1|many|TRBJ1-2
CASHAGQGLYGYTF
TGTGCCAGCCACGCCGGACAGGGGCTCTATGGCTACACCTTC
>TRBV7-2|.|many|TRBJ2-5
CASSFLSAGRETQYF
TGTGCCAGCAGCTTTCTCTCTGCGGGAAGGGAGACCCAGTACTTC
>TRBV19|.|few|TRBJ1-2
CASSPRTYGYTF
TGTGCCAGTAGTCCACGGACCTATGGCTACACCTTC
>TRBV20-1|TRBD1|many|TRBJ1-6
CSALPQGAYNSPLHF
TGCAGTGCTCTCCCACAGGGGGCGTATAATTCACCCCTCCACTTT
>TRBV5-1|.|many|TRBJ2-6
CASSRGGQVSGANVLTF
TGCGCCAGCAGCAGAGGTGGTCAGGTCTCTGGGGCCAACGTCCTGACTTTC
>TRBV29-1|.|.|TRBJ2-3
CSPLGGDTQYF
TGCAGCCCATTAGGGGGAGATACGCAGTATTTT
>TRBV7-8|.|.|TRBJ1-5
CASTLGQSNQPQHF
TGTGCCAGCACACTCGGACAGAGCAATCAGCCCCAGCATTTT
>TRBV25-1|.|few|TRBJ1-5
CASSEGFTDNQPQHF
TGTGCCAGCAGTGAAGGTTTTACTGACAATCAGCCCCAGCATTTT
>TRBV14|.|many|TRBJ2-3
CASSHGDTQYF
TGTGCCAGCAGCCACGGAGATACGCAGTATTTT
>TRBV25-1|TRBD1|many|TRBJ2-5
CASSIPGQLDQETQYF
TGTGCCAGCAGTATACCGGGACAGCTTGATCAAGAGACCCAGTACTTC
>TRBV6-5|.|many|TRBJ2-3
CASRKEAVASTDTQYF
TGTGCCAGCAGGAAAGAAGCGGTGGCTAGCACAGATACGCAGTATTTT
>TRBV18|.|many|TRBJ2-1
CASSPMGQDNEQFF
TGTGCCAGCTCACCAATGGGGCAGGACAATGAGCAGTTCTTC